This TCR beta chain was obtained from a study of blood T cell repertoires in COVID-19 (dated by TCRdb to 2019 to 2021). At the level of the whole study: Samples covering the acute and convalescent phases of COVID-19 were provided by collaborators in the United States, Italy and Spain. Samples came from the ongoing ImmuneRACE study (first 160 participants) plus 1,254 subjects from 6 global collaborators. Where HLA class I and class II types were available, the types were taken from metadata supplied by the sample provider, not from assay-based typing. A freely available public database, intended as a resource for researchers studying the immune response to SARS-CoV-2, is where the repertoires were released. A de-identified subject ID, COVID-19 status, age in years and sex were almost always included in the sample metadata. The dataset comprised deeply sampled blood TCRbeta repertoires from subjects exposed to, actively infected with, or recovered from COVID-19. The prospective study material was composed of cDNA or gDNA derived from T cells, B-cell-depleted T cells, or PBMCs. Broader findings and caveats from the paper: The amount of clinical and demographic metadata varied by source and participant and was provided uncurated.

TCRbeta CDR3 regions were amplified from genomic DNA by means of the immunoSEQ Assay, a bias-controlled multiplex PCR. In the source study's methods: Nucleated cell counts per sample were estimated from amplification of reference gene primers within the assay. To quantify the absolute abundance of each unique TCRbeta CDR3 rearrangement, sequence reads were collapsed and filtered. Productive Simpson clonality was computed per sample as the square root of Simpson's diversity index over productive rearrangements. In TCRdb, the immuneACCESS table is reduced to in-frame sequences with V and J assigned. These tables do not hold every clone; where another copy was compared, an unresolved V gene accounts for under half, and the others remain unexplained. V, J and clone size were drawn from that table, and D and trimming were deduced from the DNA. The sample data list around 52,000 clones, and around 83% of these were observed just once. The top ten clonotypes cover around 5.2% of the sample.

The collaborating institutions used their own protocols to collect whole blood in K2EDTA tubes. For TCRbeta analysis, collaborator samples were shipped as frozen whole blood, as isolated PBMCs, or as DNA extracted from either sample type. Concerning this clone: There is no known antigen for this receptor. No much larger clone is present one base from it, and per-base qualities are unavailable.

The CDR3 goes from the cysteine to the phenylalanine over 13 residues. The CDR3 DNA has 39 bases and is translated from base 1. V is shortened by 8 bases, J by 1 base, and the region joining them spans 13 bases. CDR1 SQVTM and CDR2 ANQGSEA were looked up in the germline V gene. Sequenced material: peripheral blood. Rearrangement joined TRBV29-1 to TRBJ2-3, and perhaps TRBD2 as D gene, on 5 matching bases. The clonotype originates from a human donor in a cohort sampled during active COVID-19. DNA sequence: TGCAGCATGACCCGGACTCGCACAGATACGCAGTATTTT. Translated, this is CSMTRTRTDTQYF.